A selection of T cell receptor beta chains follows, all from one sample in a study of shared clonotypes between healthy human individuals. Assay: immunoSEQ multiplex PCR; the TCRdb copy retains only in-frame clones and omits some. Of roughly 2 million clones in the sample, approximately 95% were seen once. What was sequenced was naive CD4+ T cells sorted from blood. The receptors derive from a man aged 18 to 29 in good health. The CDR3 runs from the conserved cysteine through the conserved F or W. The order of the fields is D gene, J gene, clone size, V gene, CDR3 DNA, CDR3 protein. D genes are given only for firm matches. The size field is filled for only some rows; it gives once, few, many or a size class.

D gene: NA; J gene: TRBJ2-2; clone size: NA; V gene: TRBV5-1; CDR3 DNA: TGCGCCACTTCGGGGGCTGAAACAAGCGGGGAGCTGTTTTTT; CDR3 protein: CATSGAETSGELFF
D gene: NA; J gene: TRBJ2-5; clone size: NA; V gene: TRBV30; CDR3 DNA: TGTGCCTGGAGGGACTATAAAGAGACCCAGTACTTC; CDR3 protein: CAWRDYKETQYF
D gene: NA; J gene: TRBJ2-5; clone size: NA; V gene: TRBV5-1; CDR3 DNA: TGCGCCAGCAGCTTGGCATGGGGACCAAAGTACCAAGAGACCCAGTACTTC; CDR3 protein: CASSLAWGPKYQETQYF
D gene: TRBD1; J gene: TRBJ1-4; clone size: NA; V gene: TRBV4-1; CDR3 DNA: TGCGCCAGCAGCCGCGGGACAGAAGAAAAACTGTTTTTT; CDR3 protein: CASSRGTEEKLFF
D gene: TRBD1; J gene: TRBJ1-1; clone size: NA; V gene: TRBV10-3; CDR3 DNA: TGTGCCATCATCAGGACAGGGGTGAACACTGAAGCTTTCTTT; CDR3 protein: CAIIRTGVNTEAFF
D gene: TRBD1; J gene: TRBJ2-5; clone size: NA; V gene: TRBV6-5; CDR3 DNA: TGTGCCAGCAGTTACGGGACAGTAACCGAGACCCAGTACTTC; CDR3 protein: CASSYGTVTETQYF
D gene: NA; J gene: TRBJ2-5; clone size: NA; V gene: TRBV4-1; CDR3 DNA: TGCGCCAGCAGCCCAGCAGGGTTGGGCCAAGAGACCCAGTACTTC; CDR3 protein: CASSPAGLGQETQYF
D gene: NA; J gene: TRBJ2-7; clone size: NA; V gene: TRBV5-1; CDR3 DNA: TGCGCCAGCAGCCCCGGGGGAGGGGGCGAGCAGTACTTC; CDR3 protein: CASSPGGGGEQYF
D gene: NA; J gene: TRBJ1-6; clone size: NA; V gene: TRBV7-2; CDR3 DNA: TGTGCCAGCAGCTTACCTTCAGGGCGGAGCTCCTATAATTCACCCCTCCACTTT; CDR3 protein: CASSLPSGRSSYNSPLHF
D gene: NA; J gene: TRBJ2-7; clone size: NA; V gene: TRBV7-9; CDR3 DNA: TGTGCCAGCAGCTCAGGGAAAGCAAACGAGCAGTACTTC; CDR3 protein: CASSSGKANEQYF
D gene: TRBD1; J gene: TRBJ2-1; clone size: NA; V gene: TRBV7-9; CDR3 DNA: TGTGCCAGCAGCTCATATTCCGGGACAGCAACAAATGAGCAGTTCTTC; CDR3 protein: CASSSYSGTATNEQFF
D gene: NA; J gene: TRBJ2-7; clone size: NA; V gene: TRBV18; CDR3 DNA: TGTGCCAGCTCGACCCGACAAAGCGAGCAGTACTTC; CDR3 protein: CASSTRQSEQYF
D gene: NA; J gene: TRBJ2-5; clone size: once; V gene: TRBV7-8; CDR3 DNA: TGTGCCAGCAGCCCGGGACACAAAACCTACCAAGAGACCCAGTACTTC; CDR3 protein: CASSPGHKTYQETQYF
D gene: NA; J gene: TRBJ1-1; clone size: once; V gene: TRBV9; CDR3 DNA: TGTGCCAGCAGCACGGACAGGAACACTGAAGCTTTCTTT; CDR3 protein: CASSTDRNTEAFF
D gene: NA; J gene: TRBJ2-7; clone size: NA; V gene: TRBV2; CDR3 DNA: TGTGCCAGCAACAGTGCCTACGAGCAGTACTTC; CDR3 protein: CASNSAYEQYF
D gene: NA; J gene: TRBJ1-5; clone size: once; V gene: TRBV2; CDR3 DNA: TGTGCCAGCAGTGAAGAAGGGGGGCAGCCCCAGCATTTT; CDR3 protein: CASSEEGGQPQHF
D gene: NA; J gene: TRBJ1-2; clone size: NA; V gene: TRBV7-8; CDR3 DNA: TGTGCCAGCAGCTTTACGGGTCAGGGCTACACCTTC; CDR3 protein: CASSFTGQGYTF
D gene: TRBD1; J gene: TRBJ1-6; clone size: NA; V gene: TRBV5-6; CDR3 DNA: TGTGCCAGCAGCTCGGGACAGGAGCAGAATTCACCCCTCCACTTT; CDR3 protein: CASSSGQEQNSPLHF
D gene: NA; J gene: TRBJ2-7; clone size: NA; V gene: TRBV6-5; CDR3 DNA: TGTGCCAGCAGCAGGGACGCCTCCTACGAGCAGTACTTC; CDR3 protein: CASSRDASYEQYF
D gene: TRBD1; J gene: TRBJ2-2; clone size: NA; V gene: TRBV28; CDR3 DNA: TGTGCCAGCGGGACAGGGGGCCGGGGCACCGGGGAGCTGTTTTTT; CDR3 protein: CASGTGGRGTGELFF
D gene: NA; J gene: TRBJ1-6; clone size: NA; V gene: TRBV5-1; CDR3 DNA: TGCGCCAGCAGCTTAATCGGGCTTTCACCCCTCCACTTT; CDR3 protein: CASSLIGLSPLHF
D gene: TRBD1; J gene: TRBJ1-2; clone size: NA; V gene: TRBV5-1; CDR3 DNA: TGCGCCAGCAGCTTGGCTCCGGGACAGGGTTATAACTATGGCTACACCTTC; CDR3 protein: CASSLAPGQGYNYGYTF